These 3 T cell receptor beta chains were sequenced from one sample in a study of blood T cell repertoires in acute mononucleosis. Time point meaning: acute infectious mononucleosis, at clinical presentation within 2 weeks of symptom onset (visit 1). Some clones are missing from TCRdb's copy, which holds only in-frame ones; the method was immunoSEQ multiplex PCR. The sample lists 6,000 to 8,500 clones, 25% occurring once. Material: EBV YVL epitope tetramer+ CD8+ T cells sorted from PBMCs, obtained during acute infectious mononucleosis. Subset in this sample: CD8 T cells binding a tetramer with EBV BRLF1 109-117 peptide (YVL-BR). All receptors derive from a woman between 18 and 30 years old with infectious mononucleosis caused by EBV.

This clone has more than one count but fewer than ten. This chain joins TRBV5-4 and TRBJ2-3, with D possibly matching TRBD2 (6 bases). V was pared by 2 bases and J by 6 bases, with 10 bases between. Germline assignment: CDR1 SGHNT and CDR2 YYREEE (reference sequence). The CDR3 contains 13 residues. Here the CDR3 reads CASSLLAGDTQYF. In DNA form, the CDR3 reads TGTGCCAGCAGCTTACTAGCTGGGGATACGCAGTATTTT.

The CDR3, as DNA: TGTGCCAGCAGCTCCCTGGCTAGCGGGAGTCGAGAGCAGTACTTC. Protein product: CASSSLASGSREQYF. The chain uses TRBV28 and TRBJ2-7, with 10 nucleotides matching TRBD2. The V gene end was trimmed by 6 bases and the J gene end by 7 bases; junction bases not matched to a gene: 12. Germline V gene sequence: CDR1 MDHEN, CDR2 SYDVKM. The CDR3 length is 15 residues.

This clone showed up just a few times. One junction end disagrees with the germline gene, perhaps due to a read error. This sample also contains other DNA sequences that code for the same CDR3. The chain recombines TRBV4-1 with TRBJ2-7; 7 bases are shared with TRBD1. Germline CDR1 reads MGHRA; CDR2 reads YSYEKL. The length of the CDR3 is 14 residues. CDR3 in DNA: TGTGCCAGCAGCCCCTGGGACAGCCTTTACGAGCAGTACTTC. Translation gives CASSPWDSLYEQYF.